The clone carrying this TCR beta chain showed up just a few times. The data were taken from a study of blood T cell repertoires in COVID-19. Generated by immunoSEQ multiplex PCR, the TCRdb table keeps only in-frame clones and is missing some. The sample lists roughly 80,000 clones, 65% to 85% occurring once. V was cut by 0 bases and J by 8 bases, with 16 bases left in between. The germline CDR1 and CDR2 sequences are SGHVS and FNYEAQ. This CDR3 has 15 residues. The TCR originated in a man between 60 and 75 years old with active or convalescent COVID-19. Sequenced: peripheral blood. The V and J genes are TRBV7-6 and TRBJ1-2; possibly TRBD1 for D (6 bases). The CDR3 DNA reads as TGTGCCAGCAGCTTAGCAGATACGGGAACAGGGGGCTACACCTTC. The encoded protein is CASSLADTGTGGYTF.